This T cell receptor (beta chain) derives from a study of blood T cell repertoires in COVID-19. Study in general: Sites in the United States, Italy and Spain provided acute and convalescent COVID-19 samples. PBMCs, B-cell-depleted T cells, or T cells provided the cDNA or gDNA that made up the material.

This clone has more than one count but fewer than ten. The ends were cut back, 4 bases at V and 10 bases at J, with 22 bases in the middle. There are 15 residues in the CDR3. CDR1 MDHEN and CDR2 SYDVKM come from the germline V gene. Authors' methods: From reference gene primer amplification, estimates of nucleated cell counts were derived. Libraries were prepared by immunoSEQ multiplex PCR; TCRdb keeps only in-frame clonotypes and omits some of them. V and J calls and clone size are as listed in that table; D and trimming were resolved from the DNA. This sample yields roughly 250,000 clones, of which roughly 80% are seen a single time; around 6.8% belongs to the top ten.

The source material was peripheral blood. The chain joins TRBV28 to TRBJ1-1, with a weak D call TRBD1 (6 bases). The TCR comes from a woman aged 50 to 65 with acute or convalescent COVID-19. The CDR3 bases are TGTGCCAGCAGTTACCGGACAGCCATCCAGGTAGGAGCTTTCTTT. Translation: CASSYRTAIQVGAFF.